This T cell receptor (beta chain) appears in the sequencing data of a study of cytomegalovirus exposure and HLA in healthy donors. Germline V gene sequence: CDR1 SGHRS, CDR2 YFSETQ. CDR3 size: 15 residues. V trimming: 4 bases; J trimming: 3 bases; junction bases outside the gene matches: 6. Primers for the PCR totalled 60 Vbeta and 13 Jbeta. Assay used: immunoSEQ multiplex PCR; TCRdb lists only in-frame clones, some missing. The sample holds about 50,000 clones. The sample taken for sequencing was PBMCs. The sequence was collected from a woman aged 60-75 years in good health and CMV-seropositive. The V and J genes are TRBV5-1 and TRBJ2-7; TRBD2 matches at 11 bases. CDR3 nucleotides: TGCGCCAGCAGCCCCGGGACTAGCGGACTCTACGAGCAGTACTTC. This gives the protein CASSPGTSGLYEQYF.